This TCR beta chain was recovered during a study of blood T cell repertoires in COVID-19. Across the study: Acute and convalescent COVID-19 samples came from the United States, Italy and Spain.

Germline lookup yields CDR1 SGDLS and CDR2 YYNGEE. The CDR3 runs to 13 residues. The V gene end was trimmed by 4 bases and the J gene end by 2 bases; junction bases not matched to a gene: 2. Only in-frame clones appear in the TCRdb table, and some are missing; sequencing was by immunoSEQ multiplex PCR. The sample carries some 57,000 clones, around 87% recorded once. Specimen: peripheral blood. The genes are TRBV9 and TRBJ1-2; TRBD1 agrees at 7 bases. This receptor was obtained from an older man with acute or convalescent COVID-19. The CDR3 DNA is TGTGCCAGCAGCAAGACAGGGAACTATGGCTACACCTTC. Translation: CASSKTGNYGYTF.